This T cell receptor (beta chain) originates from a study of CD8 T cells in Susac syndrome. On the study more broadly: Within the sequenced group of Susac syndrome patients, about 6 showed active disease and roughly eight were in remission.

Random-hexamer reverse transcription was applied to about 0.45 to 1 ug RNA. By means of immunoSEQ multiplex PCR, TCR beta CDR3 spanning 54 Vbeta and 13 Jbeta underwent amplification. One entry per CDR3 protein results from TCRdb running MiXCR on the immunoSEQ multiplex PCR reads. The sample lists around 80,000 distinct CDR3 sequences, 93% seen once, with more than 0.4% in the top ten. Sample: CD8+ T cells from PBMCs. This receptor was taken from a human donor with Susac syndrome.

The chain's CDR3 is CATSRGRSQETQYF. CDR3 nucleotide sequence: TGTGCCACCAGCAGAGGGAGAAGTCAAGAGACCCAGTACTTC. V and J are TRBV15 and TRBJ2-5, with unresolved D. The CDR3 runs 14 residues. Trimming took off 1 base at V and 2 bases at J, with 8 bases between the two ends. Germline CDR1 and CDR2: LNHNV and YYDKDF (reference sequence).